This entry lists 27 T cell receptor beta chains sequenced from one sample in a study of T cells in Graves' hyperthyroidism and ophthalmopathy. Using RNA transcripts as the source, TCR beta CDR3 regions were amplified. First-round RT-PCR targeting the TCR CDR3 was performed with the HTBI primer set. TCRdb processed the multiplex PCR reads anew with MiXCR; each CDR3 protein has one entry. The table has 300,000 to 450,000 distinct CDR3 sequences, under 15% seen once. Specimen: blood. The receptors here all came from a woman younger than 35 with Graves' hyperthyroidism.

This clonotype was seen repeatedly, ten times or more. V is TRBV9 and J is TRBJ2-1; 9 bases align to TRBD2. The V segment lost 0 bases and the J segment 6 bases; nucleotides outside the gene matches: 1. The germline gives CDR1 SGDLS, CDR2 YYNGEE. The CDR3 loop spans 14 amino acids. CDR3 sequence reads: CASSVVTSGNEQFF. The CDR3 coding sequence is TGTGCCAGCAGCGTAGTGACTAGCGGCAATGAGCAGTTCTTC.

Ten or more counts support this clonotype. A much larger clone differs from this one at a single base, so this may be a read error. The chain is built from TRBV11-2 and TRBJ1-1; 7 bases agree with TRBD1. Germline CDR1 is SGHAT and CDR2 is FQNNGV. The CDR3 consists of 15 residues. The junction had 8 bases not matched to a gene; V was cut back by 7 bases and J by 0 bases. CDR3 in amino acids: CASNYWGQMNTEAFF. The CDR3 nucleotides read TGTGCCAGCAACTACTGGGGACAGATGAACACTGAAGCTTTCTTT.

In regard to this clonotype: One base away lies a much larger clone, so this may be a sequencing read error. J is TRBJ2-7 and V is TRBV12-3 or TRBV12-4; 7 nucleotides line up with TRBD2. J gave up 7 bases and V 7 bases, and 13 bases lay outside the gene matches. This CDR3 is built from 14 residues. In DNA form, the CDR3 reads TGTGCCAGCAAACTAACGGGGGGATCCAATGAGCAGTACTTC. This gives the protein CASKLTGGSNEQYF.

The V gene is TRBV18, the J gene TRBJ2-7, with TRBD1 matching over 12 bases. The CDR3 loop spans 15 amino acids. After removal of 5 bases from V and 7 bases from J, the junction contained 9 bases not matched to a gene. Germline lookup yields CDR1 KGHSH and CDR2 LQKENI. The CDR3 loop reads CASSTGTGGVREQYF. The DNA of the CDR3 is TGTGCCAGCTCAACCGGGACAGGGGGCGTCCGGGAGCAGTACTTC.

The V call is TRBV28, the J call TRBJ2-6, with TRBD2 matching 7 bases. V lost 7 bases, J lost 0 bases, and 6 bases stayed unmatched. Germline CDR1 reads MDHEN; CDR2 reads SYDVKM. This CDR3 region has 16 residues. The CDR3 region is CASTSAGFSGANVLTF. CDR3 DNA: TGTGCCAGCACCTCAGCGGGGTTCTCTGGGGCCAACGTCCTGACTTTC. The full variable domain, rest sourced from reference TRBV28 and TRBJ2-6, is DVKVTQSSRYLVKRTGEKVFLECVQDMDHENMFWYRQDPGLGLRLIYFSYDVKMKEKGDIPEGYSVSREKKERFSLILESASTNQTSMYLCASTSAGFSGANVLTFGAGSRLTVL.

This clonotype came up many times. The chain combines TRBV20-1 with TRBJ2-3; D possibly corresponds to TRBD2 (6 bases). CDR1 is DFQATT and CDR2 is SNEGSKA in the germline V gene (reference sequence). The CDR3 totals 15 residues. The V gene lost 5 bases and the J gene lost 8 bases, with 23 bases spanning the gap. The CDR3 nucleotides read TGCAGTGCTCCGTCCCACGGGAGTCAGTCGGGTACGCAGTATTTT. Residues: CSAPSHGSQSGTQYF.

This rearrangement joins TRBV24-1 to TRBJ1-4, with D hard to call. Germline values: CDR1 KGHDR, CDR2 SFDVKD. There are 16 residues in the CDR3. Trimming stripped 4 bases from V and 8 bases from J, with 19 bases between. The CDR3 sequence: CATSDPGEPGREKLFF. CDR3 coding DNA: TGTGCCACCAGTGACCCCGGGGAGCCCGGCAGAGAAAAACTGTTTTTT.

In this sample, this clonotype turned up many times. This chain connects TRBV9 to TRBJ2-3, with D unclear. The CDR3 contains 16 residues. CDR1 SGDLS and CDR2 YYNGEE come from the germline V gene. V gave up 3 bases and J gave up 4 bases, with 18 bases separating them. Here the CDR3 DNA reads TGTGCCAGCAGCGCCCGGACGGCAGGCTTATCAGATACGCAGTATTTT. Translation: CASSARTAGLSDTQYF.

This clonotype was seen ten or more times. The chain uses TRBV30 and TRBJ2-3; D gene unclear. CDR1 and CDR2 (germline): GTSNPN, SVGIG (reference sequence). Between the trimmed V and J ends, which lost 4 bases and 0 bases, there was a span of 2 bases. The CDR3 has 11 amino acids. The CDR3 DNA follows: TGTGCCTGGAAGAGCACAGATACGCAGTATTTT. This gives the protein CAWKSTDTQYF.

This CDR3 is CASKTGGIYGYTF. The CDR3 nucleotides read TGTGCCAGCAAGACAGGGGGCATCTATGGCTACACCTTC. This chain connects TRBV6-1 to TRBJ1-2; 10 bases agree with TRBD1. V was clipped by 7 bases and J by 4 bases; unmatched bases: 3. CDR3 length: 13 residues. Germline loops: CDR1 MNHNS, CDR2 SASEGT.

This clonotype was detected many times. The chain combines TRBV30 with TRBJ1-2; TRBD1 aligns across 8 bases. With 3 bases clipped from V and 8 bases from J, the junction kept 11 bases outside the gene matches. The CDR3 has 14 amino acids. Germline CDR1 and CDR2: GTSNPN and SVGIG (reference sequence). The CDR3 spells CAWRWGTGDVGYTF. The CDR3 coding sequence is TGTGCCTGGAGGTGGGGGACAGGCGATGTAGGCTACACCTTC.

This clonotype has a handful of counts. The rearrangement links TRBV29-1 to TRBJ1-1; D possibly corresponds to TRBD1 (5 bases). CDR3 length: 12 residues. Germline V gene lookup returns CDR1 SQVTM and CDR2 ANQGSEA. V was cut by 5 bases and J by 5 bases, with 12 bases left in between. CDR3 sequence: CSVLRDGTEAFF. In DNA form, the CDR3 reads TGCAGCGTTCTCCGGGACGGGACTGAAGCTTTCTTT.

The CDR3 spells CSVEDGSKKNEQFF. CDR3 coding DNA: TGCAGCGTTGAGGACGGCTCGAAGAAGAATGAGCAGTTCTTC. This rearrangement joins TRBV29-1 to TRBJ2-1; D unresolved. Trimming took 3 bases from V and 7 from J, leaving 16 bases between them. The CDR3 covers 14 residues. In germline, CDR1 is SQVTM, CDR2 ANQGSEA.

The table lists this clonotype with many counts. The CDR3 here is CASSESRGGNNEQFF. The CDR3 nucleotides read TGTGCCAGCAGTGAAAGTAGGGGCGGGAACAATGAGCAGTTCTTC. The chain links TRBV6-1 to TRBJ2-1; tentatively, D is TRBD2 (6 bases). Germline V gives CDR1 MNHNS, CDR2 SASEGT. CDR3 length: 15 amino acids. With 2 bases removed from V and 5 bases from J, the gap between germline ends came to 13 bases.

This clonotype was seen only a few times. The chain has TRBV4-1 and TRBJ2-7; 8 bases are a match to TRBD1. Looked up from germline, CDR1 is MGHRA and CDR2 is YSYEKL. Trimming cost V 2 bases and J 3 bases; bases outside gene matches: 6. CDR3 length: 15 amino acids. This CDR3 reads CASSQPTGDIYEQYF. CDR3 sequence (DNA): TGCGCCAGCAGCCAACCGACAGGGGATATCTACGAGCAGTACTTC.

Ten or more counts support this clonotype. The V call is TRBV2, the J call TRBJ1-5, with D perhaps matching TRBD1 (6 bases). Germline V CDR1 and CDR2: SNHLY, FYNNEI. Trimming took 0 bases from V and 7 from J, leaving 16 bases between them. This CDR3 has 16 residues. The CDR3 DNA reads as TGTGCCAGCAGTGAAGCTGGACAGATCGGAGGGCAGCCCCAGCATTTT. It codes for CASSEAGQIGGQPQHF.

This clonotype has ten or more counts. This chain joins TRBV5-1 and TRBJ2-3; 7 nucleotides agree with TRBD1. CDR3 length equals 14 residues. Germline V gene sequence: CDR1 SGHRS, CDR2 YFSETQ. Trimming removed 0 bases from V and 7 bases from J; junction bases left unmatched: 5. This CDR3 reads CASSLEGADNTQYF. The CDR3 coding sequence is TGCGCCAGCAGCTTGGAGGGGGCGGATAATACGCAGTATTTT.

This clonotype was observed many times. The chain recombines TRBV29-1 with TRBJ2-2, with 9 bases lining up with TRBD1. Germline values: CDR1 SQVTM, CDR2 ANQGSEA. This CDR3 region has 13 residues. V shed 6 bases, J shed 5 bases, and the junction held 4 bases outside the gene matches. The CDR3: CSVGTGRTGELFF. CDR3 in DNA: TGCAGCGTCGGGACAGGGAGAACCGGGGAGCTGTTTTTT.

The rearrangement links TRBV12-3 or TRBV12-4 to TRBJ2-2, with 11 bases identical to TRBD2. The CDR3 contains 13 residues. After removal of 10 bases from V and 5 bases from J, the junction contained 3 bases not matched to a gene. CDR3 in DNA: TGTGCCATGGGACTAGCGGAAACCGGGGAGCTGTTTTTT. Protein product: CAMGLAETGELFF.

This clonotype was found many times. The chain employs TRBV10-3 and TRBJ1-2; D not certain. V lost 6 bases and J 3 bases, leaving 8 bases between the germline ends. CDR1 is ENHRY, CDR2 SYGVKD, per germline. This CDR3 contains 12 residues. The CDR3 reads CAISLNDYGYTF. CDR3 nucleotides: TGTGCCATCAGCTTAAATGACTATGGCTACACCTTC.

The chain couples TRBV6-1 to TRBJ2-2; D might be TRBD1 (6 bases). Germline V gene lookup returns CDR1 MNHNS and CDR2 SASEGT. V was shortened by 9 bases and J by 2 bases, with 19 bases between the two germline ends. CDR3 length: 16 residues. The CDR3 nucleotides are TGTGCCAGGAGCCTACTCGGACAGACTAACACCGGGGAGCTGTTTTTT. Encoded protein: CARSLLGQTNTGELFF.

The table lists this clonotype with many counts. The rearrangement links TRBV27 to TRBJ1-1; maybe TRBD1 (5 bases). Germline values: CDR1 MNHEY, CDR2 SMNVEV (reference sequence). The CDR3 runs 17 residues. Trimming removed 7 bases at V and 3 bases at J, with 24 bases between. CDR3 sequence reads: CASNRRNTAGWDTEAFF. The CDR3 coding sequence is TGTGCCAGCAATCGTAGGAATACCGCAGGGTGGGACACTGAAGCTTTCTTT.

There are many counts of this clonotype. V usage is TRBV20-1 and J usage is TRBJ1-5; TRBD1 matches 10 bases. V was pared by 3 bases and J by 0 bases, with 8 bases of the junction left unmatched. The CDR3 contains 17 residues. Germline V gene sequence: CDR1 DFQATT, CDR2 SNEGSKA (reference sequence). CDR3 sequence: CSASGTGVTLSNQPQHF. The DNA for the CDR3 is TGCAGTGCTAGCGGGACAGGGGTCACCCTTAGCAATCAGCCCCAGCATTTT.

J is TRBJ2-3 and V is TRBV7-6; possible D gene TRBD2, 6 bases. Trimming removed 1 base from V and 4 bases from J, with 15 bases in between. The length of the CDR3 is 16 residues. From germline, CDR1 is SGHVS and CDR2 FNYEAQ. In nucleotides, the CDR3 is TGTGCCAGCAGCTTAGGACGGCCCGGGGGACCAGATACGCAGTATTTT. Protein product: CASSLGRPGGPDTQYF.

This clonotype has ten or more counts. This chain joins TRBV5-5 and TRBJ2-1; D uncertain. V lost 0 bases, J lost 0 bases, and 10 bases lay in between. The CDR3 sequence is 16 residues long. Germline-derived CDR1 and CDR2 are SGHKS and YYEKEE (reference sequence). The CDR3 DNA reads as TGTGCCAGCAGCTTGGGACTCGAGAGCTCCTACAATGAGCAGTTCTTC. It translates to CASSLGLESSYNEQFF.

At least ten counts were recorded for this clonotype. The chain carries TRBV3-1 and TRBJ2-1; 7 bases are shared with TRBD1. V was pared by 4 bases and J by 8 bases, with 5 bases of the junction left unmatched. The CDR3 sequence is 13 residues long. CDR1 is LGHDT and CDR2 is YNNKEL in the germline V gene (reference sequence). CDR3 loop: CASSLNRGDEQFF. DNA of the CDR3: TGTGCCAGCAGCCTGAACAGGGGCGATGAGCAGTTCTTC.

This clonotype occurred many times. V is TRBV7-9 and J is TRBJ2-3; 8 nucleotides match TRBD2. With 4 bases clipped from V and 2 bases from J, the junction kept 5 bases outside the gene matches. The CDR3 length is 15 residues. The germline gives CDR1 SEHNR, CDR2 FQNEAQ (reference sequence). The CDR3 sequence is CASSSTSGNTDTQYF. In DNA, the CDR3 is TGTGCCAGCAGCTCAACTAGCGGTAACACAGATACGCAGTATTTT.